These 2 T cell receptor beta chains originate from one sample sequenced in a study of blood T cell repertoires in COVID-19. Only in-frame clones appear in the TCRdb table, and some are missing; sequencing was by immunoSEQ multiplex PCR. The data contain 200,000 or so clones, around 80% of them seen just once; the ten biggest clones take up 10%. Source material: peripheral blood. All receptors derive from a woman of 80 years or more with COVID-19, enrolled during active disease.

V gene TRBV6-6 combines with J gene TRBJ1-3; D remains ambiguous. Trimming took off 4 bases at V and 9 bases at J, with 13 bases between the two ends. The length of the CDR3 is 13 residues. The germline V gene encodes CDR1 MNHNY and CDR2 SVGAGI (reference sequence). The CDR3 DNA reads TGTGCCAGCAGTTCGTATCCCAAGAGCACCATATATTTT. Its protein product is CASSSYPKSTIYF.

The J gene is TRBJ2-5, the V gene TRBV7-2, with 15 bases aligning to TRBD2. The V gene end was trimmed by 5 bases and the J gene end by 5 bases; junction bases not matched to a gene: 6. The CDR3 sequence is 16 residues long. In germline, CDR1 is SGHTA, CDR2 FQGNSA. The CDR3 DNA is TGTGCCAGCAGCCAGGGGACTAGCGGGGGGCCGGAGACCCAGTACTTC. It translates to CASSQGTSGGPETQYF.